The clone carrying this TCR beta chain has at least ten counts. This CDR3 has 15 residues. V was pared by 4 bases and J by 3 bases, with 3 bases of the junction left unmatched. Per germline, CDR1 SEHNR and CDR2 FQNEAQ (reference sequence). This sample is part of a study of T cells after yellow fever vaccination. Looking at the study overall: Preparation of the low-cell-number fractions used SMART-Seq v4 Ultra Low Input.

TCRdb reprocessed the 5' RACE reads via MiXCR and lists one record per CDR3 protein. The table has around 50,000 distinct CDR3 sequences, roughly 7% seen once; the top ten hold more than 25%. This sequence originates from a young man who received the YFV17D yellow fever vaccine. The J gene is TRBJ1-5, the V gene TRBV7-9, with 10 bases matching TRBD1. The material was CD8+ T cells sorted from PBMCs, obtained less than 16 days after the first yellow fever vaccination. The chain's CDR3 is CASSSGTGVNQPQHF. Here the CDR3 DNA reads TGTGCCAGCAGCTCCGGGACAGGGGTCAATCAGCCCCAGCATTTT.